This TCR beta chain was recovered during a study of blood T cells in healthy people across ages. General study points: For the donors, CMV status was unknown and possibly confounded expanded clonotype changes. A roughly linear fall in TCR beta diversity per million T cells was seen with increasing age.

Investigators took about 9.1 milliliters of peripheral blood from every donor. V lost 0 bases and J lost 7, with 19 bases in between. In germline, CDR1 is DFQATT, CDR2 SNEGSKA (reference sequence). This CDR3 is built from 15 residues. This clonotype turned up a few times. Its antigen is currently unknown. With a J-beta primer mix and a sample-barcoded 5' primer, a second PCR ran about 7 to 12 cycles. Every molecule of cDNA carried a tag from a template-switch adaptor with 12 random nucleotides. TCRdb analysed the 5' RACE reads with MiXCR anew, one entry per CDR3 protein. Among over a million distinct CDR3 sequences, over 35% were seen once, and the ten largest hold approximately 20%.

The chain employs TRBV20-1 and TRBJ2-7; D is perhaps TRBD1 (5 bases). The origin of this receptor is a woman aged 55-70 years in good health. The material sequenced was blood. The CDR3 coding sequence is TGCAGTGCTAGAGACGTAGGGTCAGGGTACCCAGAGCAGTACTTC. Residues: CSARDVGSGYPEQYF.